Sequencing of this T cell receptor (beta chain) was carried out in a study of blood T cell repertoires in COVID-19. Turning to the study itself: T cells, B-cell-depleted T cells, or PBMCs provided the cDNA or gDNA that served as material.

How the authors handled the data: Estimation of nucleated cell counts was performed using reference gene primer amplification. Using immunoSEQ multiplex PCR, the repertoire was profiled, and TCRdb retains in-frame clones only, with some absent. V and J calls and clone size are given by that table; D and trimming were obtained from the DNA. Among over 250,000 clones listed, around 87% were seen once. The germline gives CDR1 SNHLY, CDR2 FYNNEI. This CDR3 region has 14 residues. V lost 3 bases and J 3 bases, leaving 11 bases between the germline ends. In terms of age and location, participants ranged from roughly 18 to 90 years and lived in about 25 US areas. Assignments of participants to cohorts depended upon their own reported clinical history.

The chain uses TRBV2 and TRBJ1-1; D possibly corresponds to TRBD1 (6 bases). Input material: PBMCs or T cells enriched from blood (not recorded which). The sequence derives from a woman in her thirties who had recovered from COVID-19. This CDR3 reads CASSDPRGDTEAFF. The CDR3 DNA follows: TGTGCCAGCAGTGACCCCAGGGGTGACACTGAAGCTTTCTTT.